The 9 T cell receptor beta chains below all came from one sample that was sequenced in a study of T cell responses to AZD1222 COVID-19 vaccine. Sequenced by immunoSEQ multiplex PCR; TCRdb stores in-frame clones only, minus some. The sample lists 250,000 to 300,000 clones, roughly 93% occurring once. Sequences were derived from peripheral blood, sampled 28 days after the second AZD1222 dose. The receptors were gathered from an adult who received the AZD1222 COVID-19 vaccine.

As regards this clone: The identical CDR3 is also encoded by other nucleotide sequences in the sample. The chain uses TRBV10-3 and TRBJ1-5; perhaps TRBD1 as D (5 bases). Germline CDR1 ENHRY, CDR2 SYGVKD. The CDR3 sequence is 14 residues long. V gave up 0 bases and J gave up 4 bases, with 7 bases separating them. CDR3 DNA sequence: TGTGCCATCAGTGAGTCCGGGGGGAATCAGCCCCAGCATTTT. It is translated as CAISESGGNQPQHF.

In DNA, the CDR3 is TGTGCCTGGAGTGTGTTGGGCTCCCCGGACATCTATGGCTACACCTTC. It yields the protein CAWSVLGSPDIYGYTF. The chain carries TRBV30 and TRBJ1-2; maybe TRBD1 (5 bases). The germline CDR1 and CDR2 sequences are GTSNPN and SVGIG (reference sequence). Between the trimmed V and J ends, which lost 0 bases and 4 bases, there was a span of 18 bases. The CDR3 extends over 16 amino acids.

Points on this clone: This specimen includes other DNA sequences encoding the same CDR3. This chain connects TRBV3-1 (or the pseudogene TRBV3-2) to TRBJ1-1, with no clear D. The germline V gene has CDR1 LGHDT and CDR2 YNNKEL (reference sequence). V was shortened by 1 base and J by 1 base, with 4 bases between the two germline ends. The CDR3 has 13 amino acids. CDR3 coding DNA: TGTGCCAGCAGCCAAGGGGGGAACACTGAAGCTTTCTTT. This encodes CASSQGGNTEAFF.

This clone was seen a single time. The chain joins TRBV19 to TRBJ2-3; D call uncertain. CDR3 size: 13 residues. Trimming shortened V by 7 bases and J by 4 bases, and 12 bases separated the two germline ends. From germline, CDR1 is LNHDA and CDR2 SQIVND (reference sequence). The CDR3 DNA sequence: TGTGCCAGTAACAACTACCCAGCAGATACGCAGTATTTT. Its translation: CASNNYPADTQYF. The full variable domain, with the rest looked up from reference TRBV19 and TRBJ2-3, is DGGITQSPKYLFRKEGQNVTLSCEQNLNHDAMYWYRQDPGQGLRLIYYSQIVNDFQKGDIAEGYSVSREKKESFPLTVTSAQKNPTAFYLCASNNYPADTQYFGPGTRLTVL.

V gene TRBV27 combines with J gene TRBJ1-1; 10 positions match TRBD1. Trimming cost V 5 bases and J 5 bases; bases outside gene matches: 5. Per germline, CDR1 MNHEY and CDR2 SMNVEV (reference sequence). The CDR3 consists of 14 residues. Written as DNA, the CDR3 is TGTGCCAGCAGTCTATGGACAGGGGGTACTGAAGCTTTCTTT. Its protein is CASSLWTGGTEAFF.

In this sample, this clone turned up once. The chain recombines TRBV20-1 with TRBJ1-4; tentative D call: TRBD1 (5 bases). Trimming took off 6 bases at V and 0 bases at J, with 14 bases between the two ends. CDR1 is DFQATT, CDR2 SNEGSKA, per germline (reference sequence). The CDR3 runs to 15 residues. The CDR3 DNA follows: TGCAGTGCAAGTAGTCCGGGGGCAACTAATGAAAAACTGTTTTTT. This translates into CSASSPGATNEKLFF.

This sequence joins TRBV7-3 and TRBJ2-1; D not resolved. The CDR3 length is 15 residues. The V and J ends lost 2 bases and 1 base respectively, with 9 bases between them. Germline V gene data show CDR1 as SGHTA and CDR2 as FQGTGA. This CDR3 is CASSLDFASYNEQFF. CDR3 sequence (DNA): TGTGCCAGCAGCTTAGATTTTGCGTCCTACAATGAGCAGTTCTTC.

This clone was counted a single time. The rearrangement links TRBV11-1 to TRBJ2-5; D is unclear. This CDR3 spans 14 amino acids. Per germline, CDR1 SGHAT and CDR2 FQDESV (reference sequence). V was shortened by 3 bases and J by 1 base, with 9 bases between the two germline ends. The CDR3 nucleotides read TGTGCCAGCAGCTTGCAGTTAACCCAAGAGACCCAGTACTTC. This sequence encodes CASSLQLTQETQYF.

V usage is TRBV28 and J usage is TRBJ1-1, with D hard to call. The V gene's germline CDR1 is MDHEN and CDR2 SYDVKM. The CDR3 contains 13 residues. V lost 2 bases and J lost 6, with 10 bases in between. CDR3 protein: CASSLTYEAEAFF. CDR3 nucleotide sequence: TGTGCCAGCAGTTTAACATACGAGGCTGAAGCTTTCTTT.